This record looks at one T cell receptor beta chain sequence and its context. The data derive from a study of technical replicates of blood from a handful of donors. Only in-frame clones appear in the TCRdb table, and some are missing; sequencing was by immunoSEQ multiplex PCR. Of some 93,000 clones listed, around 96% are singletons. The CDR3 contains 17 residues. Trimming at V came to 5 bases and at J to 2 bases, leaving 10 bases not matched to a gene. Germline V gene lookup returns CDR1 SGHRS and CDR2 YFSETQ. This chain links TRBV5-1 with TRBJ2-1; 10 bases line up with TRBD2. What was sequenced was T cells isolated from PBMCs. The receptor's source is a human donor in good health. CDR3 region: CASSQPGLATAYNEQFF. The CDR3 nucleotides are TGCGCCAGCAGTCAACCGGGACTAGCGACCGCCTACAATGAGCAGTTCTTC.